The 28 T cell receptor beta chains below come from one sample, sequenced in a study of blood T cell repertoires in COVID-19. Measured with immunoSEQ multiplex PCR; TCRdb has only the in-frame clones, and not every one. The repertoire holds about 100,000 clones, with about 91% as singletons. Sequencing used peripheral blood. Receptors were obtained from a man in his fifties with acute or convalescent COVID-19.

The rearrangement uses TRBV12-3 or TRBV12-4 and TRBJ1-4; D not certain. This CDR3 is 11 amino acids long. V lost 7 bases and J 6 bases, leaving 6 bases between the germline ends. For the CDR3, the DNA is TGTGCCAGCAAACGGGATGAAAAACTGTTTTTT. Protein sequence: CASKRDEKLFF.

The chain recombines TRBV6-5 with TRBJ2-1; the D is unclear. CDR1 is MNHEY, CDR2 SVGAGI, per germline. The CDR3 has 13 amino acids. V was shortened by 2 bases and J by 6 bases, with 8 bases between the two germline ends. Here the CDR3 DNA reads TGTGCCAGCAGTTACACAGCTTCCAATGAGCAGTTCTTC. It is translated as CASSYTASNEQFF.

This clone was detected only a few times. The V and J genes are TRBV2 and TRBJ2-7, with TRBD2 as a possible D gene (6 bases). The CDR3 contains 13 residues. V lost 8 bases and J 4 bases, leaving 15 bases between the germline ends. In germline, CDR1 is SNHLY, CDR2 FYNNEI. In DNA form, the CDR3 reads TGTGCCAGCCAGGAGGGTACGATATACGAGCAGTACTTC. Translated: CASQEGTIYEQYF.

V and J are TRBV27 and TRBJ1-6; D not resolved. The V end lost 2 bases, the J end lost 7 bases, and 15 bases lay between the germline ends. CDR1 is MNHEY, CDR2 SMNVEV, per germline (reference sequence). This CDR3 is built from 16 residues. The CDR3 here is CASSLRAGWPNSPLHF. The CDR3 DNA follows: TGTGCCAGCAGTTTAAGGGCGGGATGGCCCAATTCACCCCTCCACTTT.

The chain is built from TRBV9 and TRBJ2-3; tentatively, D is TRBD2 (5 bases). The CDR3 sequence is 15 residues long. V lost 1 base, J lost 3 bases, and 12 bases lay in between. The V gene's germline CDR1 is SGDLS and CDR2 YYNGEE. The CDR3 sequence: CASSVSLTRTDTQYF. In DNA, the CDR3 is TGTGCCAGCAGCGTATCCCTCACTAGGACAGATACGCAGTATTTT.

This chain uses TRBV6-5 with TRBJ1-1; 9 bases are shared with TRBD1. Germline V CDR1 and CDR2: MNHEY, SVGAGI. V shed 6 bases and J 3 bases; nucleotides not matched to a gene: 5. This CDR3 is built from 14 residues. The CDR3 loop is CASRTGGPDTEAFF. The CDR3 DNA follows: TGTGCCAGCAGGACAGGGGGACCGGACACTGAAGCTTTCTTT.

The rearrangement joins TRBV27 to TRBJ1-5; D unresolved. V shed 8 bases and J shed 4 bases, with 15 bases lying between them. The length of the CDR3 is 14 residues. Germline loops: CDR1 MNHEY, CDR2 SMNVEV (reference sequence). The DNA of the CDR3 is TGTGCCAGCGCGTGGACCACGGGGAATCAGCCCCAGCATTTT. Protein product: CASAWTTGNQPQHF.

The chain employs TRBV19 and TRBJ2-7; the D gene is possibly TRBD1 (6 bases). Germline lookup yields CDR1 LNHDA and CDR2 SQIVND (reference sequence). This CDR3 has 14 residues. V was pared by 4 bases and J by 6 bases, with 16 bases between. The CDR3 nucleotides read TGTGCCAGTAGTACCCAACAGGGTTTGGGCGAGCAGTACTTC. As protein: CASSTQQGLGEQYF. The full variable domain, completed using reference TRBV19 and TRBJ2-7, is DGGITQSPKYLFRKEGQNVTLSCEQNLNHDAMYWYRQDPGQGLRLIYYSQIVNDFQKGDIAEGYSVSREKKESFPLTVTSAQKNPTAFYLCASSTQQGLGEQYFGPGTRLTVT.

The chain combines TRBV7-3 with TRBJ2-6; 8 bases fit TRBD2. J gave up 0 bases and V 5 bases, and 12 bases lay outside the gene matches. The CDR3 has 19 amino acids. Germline CDR1 reads SGHTA; CDR2 reads FQGTGA. The CDR3 region has the DNA TGTGCCAGCAGCCACCCCACGGGGGGGCCTAGCTCTGGGGCCAACGTCCTGACTTTC. Translation: CASSHPTGGPSSGANVLTF.

V gene TRBV11-2 combines with J gene TRBJ1-1; D might be TRBD1 (6 bases). Per the germline V gene, CDR1 is SGHAT and CDR2 is FQNNGV. V was trimmed by 5 bases and J by 11 bases, leaving 18 bases between them. The CDR3 totals 13 residues. This chain's CDR3 is CASSTAGALGAFF. CDR3 DNA sequence: TGTGCCAGCAGCACCGCAGGGGCCCTGGGGGCTTTCTTT.

This clone was counted once. V is TRBV19 and J is TRBJ2-1; the match to TRBD1 covers 9 bases. J gave up 0 bases and V 4 bases, and 13 bases lay outside the gene matches. Germline loops: CDR1 LNHDA, CDR2 SQIVND (reference sequence). The CDR3 spans 19 residues. CDR3: CASSTPGTGSSSSYNEQFF. The CDR3 DNA sequence: TGTGCCAGTAGTACTCCCGGGACAGGGTCCTCAAGCTCCTACAATGAGCAGTTCTTC.

V gene TRBV7-8 combines with J gene TRBJ2-7; 9 bases align to TRBD1. J lost 7 bases, V lost 8 bases, and 9 bases had no gene match. Germline V gene sequence: CDR1 SGHVS, CDR2 FQNEAQ. The CDR3 contains 13 residues. CDR3 sequence: CASRGETGGEQYF. As DNA, the CDR3 is TGTGCCAGCCGCGGTGAGACAGGGGGTGAGCAGTACTTC.

V and J are TRBV9 and TRBJ1-2; D remains unclear. Trimming shortened V by 4 bases and J by 4 bases, and 11 bases separated the two germline ends. The V gene's germline CDR1 is SGDLS and CDR2 YYNGEE. This CDR3 is built from 13 residues. The CDR3 sequence: CASSPLTGYGYTF. CDR3 in DNA: TGTGCCAGCAGCCCCCTGACGGGCTATGGCTACACCTTC.

This clone was counted once. The chain joins TRBV6-5 to TRBJ1-2; 9 bases map to TRBD1. The ends lost 6 bases at V and 8 bases at J; junction bases unmatched: 7. Germline V gene sequence: CDR1 MNHEY, CDR2 SVGAGI. CDR3 length equals 13 residues. The CDR3, as DNA: TGTGCCAGCAGCCCGGGACAGGGTCTAGGCTACACCTTC. Its protein is CASSPGQGLGYTF.

The chain is built from TRBV28 and TRBJ1-1; the D gene is possibly TRBD1 (6 bases). This CDR3 is built from 14 residues. Trimming removed 6 bases at V and 6 bases at J, with 17 bases between. CDR1 MDHEN and CDR2 SYDVKM come from the germline V gene. CDR3 sequence (DNA): TGTGCCAGCAGACTGCTTCAGGGGAAGTCTGAAGCTTTCTTT. Its translation: CASRLLQGKSEAFF.

This clone was counted a few times. The V and J genes are TRBV27 and TRBJ1-1; TRBD1 matches 7 bases. The CDR3 has 15 residues. The V and J ends lost 3 bases and 1 base, in that order; junction bases with no gene match: 5. Germline assignment: CDR1 MNHEY and CDR2 SMNVEV (reference sequence). CDR3 sequence (DNA): TGTGCCAGCAGTTTGAGGGGGCGGCAGAACACTGAAGCTTTCTTT. Translating gives CASSLRGRQNTEAFF.

The V gene is TRBV5-6, the J gene TRBJ1-3; D remains unclear. The CDR3 is 13 amino acids. Trimming cost V 0 bases and J 5 bases, with 6 bases left between them. Per germline, CDR1 SGHDT and CDR2 YYEEEE. The CDR3 protein is CASSLDSRNTIYF. In DNA form, the CDR3 reads TGTGCCAGCAGCTTGGACAGCCGAAACACCATATATTTT.

The chain carries TRBV6-4 and TRBJ1-1; D is uncertain. Germline V gene sequence: CDR1 MRHNA, CDR2 SNTAGT. V shed 3 bases and J shed 1 base, with 6 bases lying between them. CDR3 length equals 13 residues. The CDR3 reads CASSEEWNTEAFF. The CDR3 bases are TGTGCCAGCAGTGAGGAGTGGAACACTGAAGCTTTCTTT.

The chain has TRBV19 and TRBJ1-2; TRBD1 aligns across 11 bases. Germline V gene sequence: CDR1 LNHDA, CDR2 SQIVND (reference sequence). V lost 7 bases and J lost 4; bases outside the gene matches: 8. This CDR3 comprises 15 residues. The chain's CDR3 is CASKSSGTGGYGYTF. The CDR3 DNA is TGTGCCAGTAAATCCTCCGGGACAGGGGGCTATGGCTACACCTTC.

This chain uses TRBV15 with TRBJ2-3; TRBD2 agrees at 13 bases. The CDR3 totals 15 residues. V lost 2 bases, J lost 7 bases, and 3 bases stayed unmatched. CDR1 and CDR2 from the germline V gene are LNHNV and YYDKDF (reference sequence). This CDR3 is CATSRTSGGAYTQYF. As DNA, the CDR3 is TGTGCCACCAGCAGAACTAGCGGGGGGGCGTATACGCAGTATTTT.

CDR3 in DNA: TGTGCCAGCAGAAGGCGGGCTAATGAAAAACTGTTTTTT. It encodes CASRRRANEKLFF. The rearrangement links TRBV3-1 (or the pseudogene TRBV3-2) to TRBJ1-4; D is unresolved. V was cut by 6 bases and J by 3 bases, with 8 bases left in between. The V gene's germline CDR1 is LGHDT and CDR2 YNNKEL (reference sequence). The CDR3 spans 13 residues.

The chain combines TRBV23-1 with TRBJ1-2; 8 bases fit TRBD1. TRBV23-1 is assigned to the ORF class and has an uncertain function. CDR3 length: 14 residues. V was pared by 3 bases and J by 4 bases, with 4 bases of the junction left unmatched. The DNA of the CDR3 is TGCGCCAGCAGTCACAGACAGGGGCCCTATGGCTACACCTTC. Its translation: CASSHRQGPYGYTF.

The chain links TRBV4-3 to TRBJ2-5, with D maybe TRBD2 (6 bases). The CDR3 has 14 amino acids. CDR1 LGHNA and CDR2 YSLEER come from the germline V gene. Trimming removed 3 bases at V and 2 bases at J, with 10 bases between. The CDR3 DNA follows: TGCGCCAGCAGCCACTCGGCGGGGCAAGAGACCCAGTACTTC. It is translated as CASSHSAGQETQYF.

This sequence joins TRBV20-1 and TRBJ1-1; possible D gene TRBD1, 5 bases. Germline V lookup: CDR1 DFQATT, CDR2 SNEGSKA (reference sequence). Trimming stripped 3 bases from V and 4 bases from J, with 9 bases between. This CDR3 comprises 12 residues. The CDR3 DNA follows: TGCAGTGCTAGTAAAGGGGTCACTGAAGCTTTCTTT. Translating it yields CSASKGVTEAFF.

The rearrangement joins TRBV14 to TRBJ2-3; 9 nucleotides align to TRBD2. Germline V lookup: CDR1 SGHDN, CDR2 FVKESK. This CDR3 has 15 amino acids. Unmatched junction bases numbered 1, after V lost 2 bases and J lost 1 base. The chain's CDR3 is CASSQRGGGTDTQYF. CDR3 DNA sequence: TGTGCCAGCAGCCAACGCGGGGGGGGCACAGATACGCAGTATTTT.

The chain's CDR3 is CASSYGRGAANTGELFF. In DNA, the CDR3 is TGTGCCAGCAGTTACGGGAGGGGGGCAGCGAACACCGGGGAGCTGTTTTTT. The genes are TRBV6-2 or TRBV6-3 and TRBJ2-2; TRBD2 is a possible D gene (7 bases). This CDR3 comprises 17 residues. Trimming took off 2 bases at V and 0 bases at J, with 13 bases between the two ends. The germline V gene has CDR1 MNHEY and CDR2 SVGEGT.

A few counts support this clone. The rearrangement joins TRBV4-1 to TRBJ1-3, with TRBD1 identical over 9 bases. Germline loops: CDR1 MGHRA, CDR2 YSYEKL. The CDR3 runs 17 residues. J gave up 0 bases and V 4 bases, and 7 bases lay outside the gene matches. CDR3 DNA sequence: TGCGCCAGCAGCCGGACAGGGGATCCCGACTCTGGAAACACCATATATTTT. Its protein product is CASSRTGDPDSGNTIYF.

CDR3 loop: CASTPGVTEAFF. DNA of the CDR3: TGTGCCAGCACCCCGGGGGTAACTGAAGCTTTCTTT. V and J are TRBV28 and TRBJ1-1; D is perhaps TRBD1 (5 bases). The length of the CDR3 is 12 residues. Trimming cost V 7 bases and J 5 bases, with 11 bases left between them. Germline V CDR1 and CDR2: MDHEN, SYDVKM. Complete variable domain (other parts from reference TRBV28 and TRBJ1-1): DVKVTQSSRYLVKRTGEKVFLECVQDMDHENMFWYRQDPGLGLRLIYFSYDVKMKEKGDIPEGYSVSREKKERFSLILESASTNQTSMYLCASTPGVTEAFFGQGTRLTVV.